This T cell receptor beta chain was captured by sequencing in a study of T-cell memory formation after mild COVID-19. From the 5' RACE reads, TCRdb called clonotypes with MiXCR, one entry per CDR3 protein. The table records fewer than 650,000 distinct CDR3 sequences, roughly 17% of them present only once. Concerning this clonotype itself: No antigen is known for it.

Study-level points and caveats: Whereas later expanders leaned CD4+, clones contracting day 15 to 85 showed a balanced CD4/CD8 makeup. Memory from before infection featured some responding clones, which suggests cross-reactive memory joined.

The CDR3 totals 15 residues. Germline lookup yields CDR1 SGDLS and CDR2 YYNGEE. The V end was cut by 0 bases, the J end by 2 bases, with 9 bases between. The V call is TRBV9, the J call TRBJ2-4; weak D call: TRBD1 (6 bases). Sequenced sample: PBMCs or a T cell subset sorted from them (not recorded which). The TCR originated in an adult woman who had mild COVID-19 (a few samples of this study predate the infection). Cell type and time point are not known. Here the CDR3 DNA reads TGTGCCAGCAGCGTAGAGGGGGACACCAAAAACATTCAGTACTTC. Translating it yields CASSVEGDTKNIQYF.